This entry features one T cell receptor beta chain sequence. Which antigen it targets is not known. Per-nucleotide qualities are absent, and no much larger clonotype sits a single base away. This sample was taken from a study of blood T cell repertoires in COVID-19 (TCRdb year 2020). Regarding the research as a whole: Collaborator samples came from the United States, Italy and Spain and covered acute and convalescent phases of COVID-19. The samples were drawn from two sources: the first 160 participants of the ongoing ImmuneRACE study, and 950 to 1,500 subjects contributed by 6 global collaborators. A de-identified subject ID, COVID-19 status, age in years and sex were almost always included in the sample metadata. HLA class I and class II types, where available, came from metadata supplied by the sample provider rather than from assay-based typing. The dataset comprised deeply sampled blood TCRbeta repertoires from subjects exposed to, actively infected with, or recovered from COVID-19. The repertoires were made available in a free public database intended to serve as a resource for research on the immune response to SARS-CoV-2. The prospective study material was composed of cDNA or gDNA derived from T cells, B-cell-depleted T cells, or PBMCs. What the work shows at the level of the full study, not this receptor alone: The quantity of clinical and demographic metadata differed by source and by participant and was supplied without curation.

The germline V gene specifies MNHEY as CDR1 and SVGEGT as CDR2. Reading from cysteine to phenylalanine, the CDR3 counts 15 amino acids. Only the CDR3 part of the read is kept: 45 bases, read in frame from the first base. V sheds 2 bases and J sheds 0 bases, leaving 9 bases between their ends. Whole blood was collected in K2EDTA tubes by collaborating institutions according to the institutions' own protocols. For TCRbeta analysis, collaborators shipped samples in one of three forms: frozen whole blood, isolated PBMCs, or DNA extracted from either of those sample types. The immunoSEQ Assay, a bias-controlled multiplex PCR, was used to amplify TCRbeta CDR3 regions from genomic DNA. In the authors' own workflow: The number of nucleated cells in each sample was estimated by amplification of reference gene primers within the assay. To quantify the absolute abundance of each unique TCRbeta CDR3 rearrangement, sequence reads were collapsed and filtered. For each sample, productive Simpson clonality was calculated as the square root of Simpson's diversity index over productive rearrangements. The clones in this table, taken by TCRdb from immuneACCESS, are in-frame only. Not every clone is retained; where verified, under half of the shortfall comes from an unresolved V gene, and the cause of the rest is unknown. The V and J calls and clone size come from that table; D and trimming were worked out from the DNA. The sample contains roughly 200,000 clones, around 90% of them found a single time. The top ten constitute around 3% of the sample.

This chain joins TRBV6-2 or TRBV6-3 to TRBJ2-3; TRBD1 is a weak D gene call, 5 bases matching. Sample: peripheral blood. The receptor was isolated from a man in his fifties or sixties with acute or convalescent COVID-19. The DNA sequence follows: TGTGCCAGCAGTTACGCAAGGGGAAGCACAGATACGCAGTATTTT. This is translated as CASSYARGSTDTQYF.